This T cell receptor beta chain originates from a study of T cells in Graves' hyperthyroidism and ophthalmopathy. Amplification yielded TCR beta CDR3 regions, with RNA transcripts as the source. An initial round of RT-PCR targeting the TCR CDR3 relied on the HTBI primer set. TCRdb itself ran the multiplex PCR reads through MiXCR, one entry per CDR3 protein. The table records around 300,000 distinct CDR3 sequences, roughly 19% of them present only once. This clonotype was observed many times. V trimming: 5 bases; J trimming: 3 bases; junction bases outside the gene matches: 9. Germline assignment: CDR1 SGHVS and CDR2 FNYEAQ. The CDR3 length is 16 residues. Patients with uncontrolled infections, other autoimmune diseases, pregnancy or lactation were excluded.

Input material: blood. The V gene is TRBV7-6, the J gene TRBJ2-3, with 9 bases lining up with TRBD1. The receptor was derived from a man in his fifties with Graves' ophthalmopathy. The CDR3 spells CASSRGTGWETDTQYF. In DNA form, the CDR3 reads TGTGCCAGCAGCCGTGGGACAGGGTGGGAGACAGATACGCAGTATTTT.